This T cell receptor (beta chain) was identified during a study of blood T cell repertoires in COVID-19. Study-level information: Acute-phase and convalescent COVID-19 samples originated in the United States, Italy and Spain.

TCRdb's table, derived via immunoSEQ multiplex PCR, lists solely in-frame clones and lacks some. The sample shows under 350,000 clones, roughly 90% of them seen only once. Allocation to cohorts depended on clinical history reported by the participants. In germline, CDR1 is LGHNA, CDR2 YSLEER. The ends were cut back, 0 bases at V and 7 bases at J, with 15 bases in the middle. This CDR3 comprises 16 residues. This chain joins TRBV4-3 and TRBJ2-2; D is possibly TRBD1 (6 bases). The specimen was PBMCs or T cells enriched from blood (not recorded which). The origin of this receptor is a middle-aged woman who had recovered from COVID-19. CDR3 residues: CASSQDMRQDNGELFF. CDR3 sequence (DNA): TGCGCCAGCAGCCAAGATATGCGACAGGATAACGGGGAGCTGTTTTTT.